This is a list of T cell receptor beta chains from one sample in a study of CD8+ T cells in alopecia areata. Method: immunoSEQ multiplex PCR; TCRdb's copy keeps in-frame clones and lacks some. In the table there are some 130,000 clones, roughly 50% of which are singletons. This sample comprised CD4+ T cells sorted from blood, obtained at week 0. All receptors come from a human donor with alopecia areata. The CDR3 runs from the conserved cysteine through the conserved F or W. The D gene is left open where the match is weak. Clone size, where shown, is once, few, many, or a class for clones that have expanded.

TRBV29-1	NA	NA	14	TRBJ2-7	TGCAGCGTCCGACTTCCAGGGGGGGTCTACGAGCAGTACTTC	CSVRLPGGVYEQYF
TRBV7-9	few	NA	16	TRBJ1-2	TGTGCCAGCAGCTTAGCCCCGGGACACCGTCACTATGGCTACACCTTC	CASSLAPGHRHYGYTF
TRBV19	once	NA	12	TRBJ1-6	TGTGCCAGTAATCGAGGTGATTCACCCCTCCACTTT	CASNRGDSPLHF
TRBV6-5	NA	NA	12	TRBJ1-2	TGTGCCACCCTGGTAGGGAATTATGGCTACACCTTC	CATLVGNYGYTF
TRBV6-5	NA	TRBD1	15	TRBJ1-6	TGTGCCAGCAGACAACAGGGGCCGTGGATTTCACCCCTCCACTTT	CASRQQGPWISPLHF
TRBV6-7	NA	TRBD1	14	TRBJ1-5	TGTGCCAGCAACACCGGGACAGAAGGGCAGCCCCAGCATTTT	CASNTGTEGQPQHF
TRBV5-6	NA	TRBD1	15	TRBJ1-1	TGTGCCAGCAGCTTCGGACAGGGCCTGAACACTGAAGCTTTCTTT	CASSFGQGLNTEAFF
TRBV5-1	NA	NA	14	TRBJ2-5	TGCGCCAGCAGCCCGGTAGCAGGGCAAGAGACCCAGTACTTC	CASSPVAGQETQYF
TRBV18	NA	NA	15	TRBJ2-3	TGTGCCAGCTCACCACGGGCAGGGCAAACAGATACGCAGTATTTT	CASSPRAGQTDTQYF
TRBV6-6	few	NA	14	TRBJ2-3	TGTGCCAGCCGAGGGACCCTCTGGGGATCTACGCAGTATTTT	CASRGTLWGSTQYF
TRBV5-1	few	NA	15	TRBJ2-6	TGCGCCAGCAGCTTGTGGCTCTCTGGGGCCAACGTCCTGACTTTC	CASSLWLSGANVLTF
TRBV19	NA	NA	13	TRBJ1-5	TGTGCCAGTAGTATCTCGTGGGATCAGCCCCAGCATTTT	CASSISWDQPQHF
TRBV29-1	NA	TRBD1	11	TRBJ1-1	TGCAGCGTTGACGAGACAGGGTCGGCTTTCTTT	CSVDETGSAFF
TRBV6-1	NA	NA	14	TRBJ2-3	TGTGCCAGCACCCCGGGATCTAGCACAGATACGCAGTATTTT	CASTPGSSTDTQYF
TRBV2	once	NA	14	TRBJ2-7	TGTGCCAGCAGTCGGACCCTTGGCTCCTACGAGCAGTACTTC	CASSRTLGSYEQYF
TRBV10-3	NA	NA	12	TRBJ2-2	TGTGCCATCAAAGGGAACACCGGGGAGCTGTTTTTT	CAIKGNTGELFF
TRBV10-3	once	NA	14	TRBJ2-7	TGTGCCACACTCCAGGGGTTTTCTTCCTACGAGCAGTACTTC	CATLQGFSSYEQYF
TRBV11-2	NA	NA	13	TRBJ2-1	TGTGCCAGCAGCTTAGACCTGCGTGGGGCCCAGTTCTTC	CASSLDLRGAQFF
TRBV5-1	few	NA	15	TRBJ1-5	TGCGCCAGCAGCTTGACGACAGGAAGCAATCAGCCCCAGCATTTT	CASSLTTGSNQPQHF
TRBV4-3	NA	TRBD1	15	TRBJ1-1	TGCGCCAGCAGCCAAGGGACAGGGCTGAACACTGAAGCTTTCTTT	CASSQGTGLNTEAFF
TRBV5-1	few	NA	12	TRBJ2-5	TGCGCCAGCAGCTTGGACAGCCAGACCCAGTACTTC	CASSLDSQTQYF
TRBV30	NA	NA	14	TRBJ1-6	TGTGCCTGGAGTGTAGGGGGGAATAATTCACCCCTCCACTTT	CAWSVGGNNSPLHF
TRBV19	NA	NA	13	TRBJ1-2	TGTGCCAGCGGCGTCGGAGGGGGATATGGCTACACCTTC	CASGVGGGYGYTF
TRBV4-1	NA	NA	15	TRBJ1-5	TGCGCCAGCAGCCATCCCTCGTCAGGGAGCCGGCCCCAGCATTTT	CASSHPSSGSRPQHF
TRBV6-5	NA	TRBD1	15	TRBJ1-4	TGTGCCAGCAGTTCCCCAGAGACAGGGTTGGGAAAACTGTTTTTT	CASSSPETGLGKLFF
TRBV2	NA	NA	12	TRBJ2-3	TGTGCCAGCAGTGGGAACCCCGATACGCAGTATTTT	CASSGNPDTQYF
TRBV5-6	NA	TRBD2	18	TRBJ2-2	TGTGCCAGCAGCTTGGTCTGGGGACTAGCGGAGAACACCGGGGAGCTGTTTTTT	CASSLVWGLAENTGELFF
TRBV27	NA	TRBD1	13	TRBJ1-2	TGTGCCAGCAGCGGACAGGGAAACTATGGCTACACCTTC	CASSGQGNYGYTF
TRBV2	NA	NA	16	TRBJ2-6	TGTGCCAGCAGTGAATATGGGGGATCTGGGGCCAACGTCCTGACTTTC	CASSEYGGSGANVLTF
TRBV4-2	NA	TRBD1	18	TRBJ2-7	TGTGCCAGCAGCCAAGATGTCCGGCGGACAGGGGGGGCCTACGAGCAGTACTTC	CASSQDVRRTGGAYEQYF
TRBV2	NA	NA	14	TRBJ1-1	TGTGCCAGCAGTCTGGGGGGAAGGAACACTGAAGCTTTCTTT	CASSLGGRNTEAFF
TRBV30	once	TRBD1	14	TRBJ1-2	TGTGCCTGGGGACAGGGGGCGATTAGCTATGGCTACACCTTC	CAWGQGAISYGYTF
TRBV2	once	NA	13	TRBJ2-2	TGTGCCAGTGGGGAAATAGCGGCCGGGGAGCTGTTTTTT	CASGEIAAGELFF
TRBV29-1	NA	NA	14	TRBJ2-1	TGCAGCGTCGCCCACGACAGGTACAACAATGAGCAGTTCTTC	CSVAHDRYNNEQFF
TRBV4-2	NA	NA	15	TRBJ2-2	TGTGCCAGCAGCCAGCAGTCCGCCAACACCGGGGAGCTGTTTTTT	CASSQQSANTGELFF
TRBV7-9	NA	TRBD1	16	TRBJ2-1	TGTGCCAGCGGCCGAAACAGGGGGGCCTCCTACAATGAGCAGTTCTTC	CASGRNRGASYNEQFF
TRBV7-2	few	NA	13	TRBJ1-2	TGTGCCAGCAGCCCAGGGGTTTCCTATGGCTACACCTTC	CASSPGVSYGYTF
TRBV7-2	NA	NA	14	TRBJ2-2	TGTGCCAGCAGCCCGGGACTTTACACCGGGGAGCTGTTTTTT	CASSPGLYTGELFF
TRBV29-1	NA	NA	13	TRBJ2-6	TGCAGCGTTGCGCGATCGGGGGCCAACGTCCTGACTTTC	CSVARSGANVLTF
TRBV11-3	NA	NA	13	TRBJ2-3	TGTGCCAGCTCACCCCGGGGGACAGATACGCAGTATTTT	CASSPRGTDTQYF
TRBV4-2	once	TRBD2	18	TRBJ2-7	TGTGCCAGCAGCCAAGCCGGGACTAGCGGGGGGGCCAATCACGAGCAGTACTTC	CASSQAGTSGGANHEQYF
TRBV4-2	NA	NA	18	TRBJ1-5	TGTGCCAGCAGCCAAGATCTCGTTGGGAACATACGCAATCAGCCCCAGCATTTT	CASSQDLVGNIRNQPQHF
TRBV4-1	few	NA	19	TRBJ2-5	TGCGCCAGCAGCCAAGTCCCGTTTTTGGTAGTCAGACTTGGAGAGACCCAGTACTTC	CASSQVPFLVVRLGETQYF
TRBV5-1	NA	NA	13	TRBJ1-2	TGCGCCAGCAGCTTGGCAGGCCTCTATGGCTACACCTTC	CASSLAGLYGYTF
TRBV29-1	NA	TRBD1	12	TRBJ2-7	TGCAGCGTGAGGGACAGGGGCTACGAGCAGTACTTC	CSVRDRGYEQYF
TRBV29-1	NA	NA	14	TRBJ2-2	TGCAGCGCCACGGACAGAGTAAACACCGGGGAGCTGTTTTTT	CSATDRVNTGELFF
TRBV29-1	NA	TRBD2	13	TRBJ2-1	TGCAGCGTTGCCAGGACTAGTTACGATGAGCAGTTCTTC	CSVARTSYDEQFF
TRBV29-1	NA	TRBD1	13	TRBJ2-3	TGCAGCGTCGGACAGGGCCTCACAGATACGCAGTATTTT	CSVGQGLTDTQYF
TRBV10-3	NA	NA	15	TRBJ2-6	TGTGCCATCAGTGAGTCGGACTCTGGGGCCAACGTCCTGACTTTC	CAISESDSGANVLTF
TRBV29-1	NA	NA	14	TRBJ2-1	TGCAGCGCTATCCGGGCCCTCTCCTACAATGAGCAGTTCTTC	CSAIRALSYNEQFF
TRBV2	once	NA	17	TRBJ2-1	TGTGCCAGCAGTGGAGTCGTGGCAGGACGGGGCTACAATGAGCAGTTCTTC	CASSGVVAGRGYNEQFF
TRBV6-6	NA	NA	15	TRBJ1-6	TGTGCCAGCCAACCTCCTGGGCTTCAGAATTCACCCCTCCACTTT	CASQPPGLQNSPLHF
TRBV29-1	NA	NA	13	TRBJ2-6	TGCAGCGTTACCTACTCTGGGGCCAACGTCCTGACTTTC	CSVTYSGANVLTF
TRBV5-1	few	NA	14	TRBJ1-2	TGCGCCAGCAGCTCTAACATGGACAACTATGGCTACACCTTC	CASSSNMDNYGYTF
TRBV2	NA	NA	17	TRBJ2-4	TGTGCCAGCAGCGTCCGGGATGATTCCCTAGCCAAAAACATTCAGTACTTC	CASSVRDDSLAKNIQYF
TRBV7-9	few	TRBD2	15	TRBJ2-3	TGTGCCAGCAGTCCACTAGCGCCTCGCACAGATACGCAGTATTTT	CASSPLAPRTDTQYF
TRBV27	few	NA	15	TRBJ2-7	TGTGCCAGCAGTTTAAAATCGGGTCAGACCTACGAGCAGTACTTC	CASSLKSGQTYEQYF
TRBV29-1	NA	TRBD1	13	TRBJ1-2	TGCAGCGTAAGCGTCACAGGGGACTATGGCTACACCTTC	CSVSVTGDYGYTF
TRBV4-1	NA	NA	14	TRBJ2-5	TGCGCCAGCAGCCACGTGGGGGTCCAAGAGACCCAGTACTTC	CASSHVGVQETQYF